The T cell receptor beta chain under discussion was sequenced for a study of T cells in Graves' hyperthyroidism and ophthalmopathy. Ten or more counts support this clonotype. Ahead of any ophthalmopathy symptoms, the blood sample was obtained at the first diagnosis of hyperthyroidism. From RNA transcripts, TCR beta CDR3 regions were amplified. A set of HTBI primers served as the primers for a first-round RT-PCR of the TCR CDR3. Each CDR3 protein is one row after TCRdb ran MiXCR on the multiplex PCR reads. The repertoire includes roughly 260,000 distinct CDR3 sequences, roughly 15% of them detected once, and about an eighth sits in the top ten. The CDR3 has 15 residues. V was cut by 3 bases and J by 0 bases, with 11 bases left in between. CDR1 is MDHEN, CDR2 SYDVKM, per germline.

V gene TRBV28 combines with J gene TRBJ1-1; a weak D match, TRBD1 (6 bases). The TCR comes from a woman in her thirties or forties with Graves' hyperthyroidism that later progressed to Graves' ophthalmopathy. The specimen sequenced was blood. CDR3 in amino acids: CASSFDRPMNTEAFF. The DNA for the CDR3 is TGTGCCAGCAGTTTTGACAGGCCCATGAACACTGAAGCTTTCTTT.